The rows below give T cell receptor beta chains drawn from one sample of a study of cytomegalovirus exposure and HLA in healthy donors. Measured with immunoSEQ multiplex PCR; TCRdb has only the in-frame clones, and not every one. The sample contains about 170,000 clones, 80% to 90% of which appear only once. The sample consisted of PBMCs. The receptors here all came from a woman between 18 and 30 years old in good health and CMV-seronegative. CDR3s include the opening cysteine and the closing phenylalanine or tryptophan. A D gene is named only where the DNA matches it firmly. Size is stated for part of the rows, as once, few or many counts, or as a class when the clone is expanded.

.	once	TRBV11-1	TRBJ1-1	TGTGCCAGCAGTCACGCCCCATTTAAGATGTCTACCCTCACTGAAGCTTTCTTT	CASSHAPFKMSTLTEAFF
.	few	TRBV5-4	TRBJ2-1	TGTGCCAGCAGCTTGGTTGTTACTAGCAATGAGCAGTTCTTC	CASSLVVTSNEQFF
.	.	TRBV9	TRBJ1-5	TGTGCCAGCAGCGTAGGTGGGGGGTCACCCCAGCATTTT	CASSVGGGSPQHF
.	.	TRBV19	TRBJ2-7	TGTGCCAGTAGTATGGGCCCGCAGGGGGGCTACGAGCAGTACTTC	CASSMGPQGGYEQYF
TRBD2	.	TRBV29-1	TRBJ2-1	TGCAGCGTTGCTTTAACTAGCGGAACCTACAATGAGCAGTTCTTC	CSVALTSGTYNEQFF
.	.	TRBV23-1	TRBJ1-4	TGCGCCAGCAGGTACCTACAGTTAACTAATGAAAAACTGTTTTTT	CASRYLQLTNEKLFF
.	.	TRBV7-2	TRBJ2-7	TGTGCCAGCAGCTTAGAGGCGGGACAGCAGCTCTCCTACGAGCAGTACTTC	CASSLEAGQQLSYEQYF
.	once	TRBV27	TRBJ2-7	TGTGCCAGCAGGGGGTCAGGGAGGTACGAGCAGTACTTC	CASRGSGRYEQYF
TRBD1	.	TRBV10-1	TRBJ1-2	TGCGCCAGCAGCCGGGACAGGAACTATGGCTACACCTTC	CASSRDRNYGYTF
TRBD2	few	TRBV18	TRBJ2-5	TGTGCCAGCTCACCGGGACTAGCGGGAGTTGGGGAGACCCAGTACTTC	CASSPGLAGVGETQYF
.	.	TRBV2	TRBJ1-1	TGTGCCAGCAGTGAAGGGGGGGGGACTGAAGCTTTCTTT	CASSEGGGTEAFF
.	.	TRBV19	TRBJ2-1	TGTGCCAGTACTTTTAGCGGAGGCTCCTACAATGAGCAGTTCTTC	CASTFSGGSYNEQFF
.	.	TRBV5-1	TRBJ1-3	TGCGCCAGCAGCTTGGGCGACTCTGGAAACACCATATATTTT	CASSLGDSGNTIYF
.	.	TRBV5-1	TRBJ2-1	TGCGCCAGCAGCTTGCGTGGGAGAGACATAAGCTCCTACAATGAGCAGTTCTTC	CASSLRGRDISSYNEQFF
.	few	TRBV5-4	TRBJ1-4	TGTGCCAGCAGCTTGGCCGGGAGCATTAGGGAAAAACTGTTTTTT	CASSLAGSIREKLFF
TRBD2	.	TRBV5-1	TRBJ2-1	TGCGCCAGCAGCTTGACCCGGGGAGGGCCAACCTACAATGAGCAGTTCTTC	CASSLTRGGPTYNEQFF
TRBD2	few	TRBV7-8	TRBJ2-3	TGTGCCAGCACCCGACTAGCGGCGCTTTTAAGCCAGAACACAGATACGCAGTATTTT	CASTRLAALLSQNTDTQYF
TRBD1	.	TRBV2	TRBJ2-2	TGTGCCAGCAGTGAGACAGGGACAGTCCCCGGGGAGCTGTTTTTT	CASSETGTVPGELFF
.	.	TRBV2	TRBJ2-1	TGTGCCAGCGGGGGGGCCGGGGTTGAGCAGTTCTTC	CASGGAGVEQFF
.	.	TRBV6-5	TRBJ2-5	TGTGCCAGCAGTTACTGGCAGGGTAGGGAGACCCAGTACTTC	CASSYWQGRETQYF
.	few	TRBV25-1	TRBJ2-5	TGTGCCAGCAGCCAATTTGGGGCAACCCAAGAGACCCAGTACTTC	CASSQFGATQETQYF
.	.	TRBV9	TRBJ2-3	TGTGCCAGCAGCGAGATGACAGGCTCAAGCACAGATACGCAGTATTTT	CASSEMTGSSTDTQYF
TRBD2	once	TRBV5-1	TRBJ2-3	TGCGCCAGCAGCTTTATCGGGGGGGCCCATTATAAGGATACGCAGTATTTT	CASSFIGGAHYKDTQYF
.	.	TRBV10-3	TRBJ1-6	TGTGCCATCAGTGATACATATTGGGGCAGAGATAATTCACCCCTCCACTTT	CAISDTYWGRDNSPLHF
.	.	TRBV9	TRBJ2-5	TGTGCCAGCAGCGTAACCGACAGTTGGGGGCTAGGAGAGACCCAGTACTTC	CASSVTDSWGLGETQYF
.	.	TRBV5-1	TRBJ1-6	TGCGCCAGCAGCTTGGAGGCGGGGAGTACTTATAATTCACCCCTCCACTTT	CASSLEAGSTYNSPLHF
.	.	TRBV27	TRBJ2-1	TGTGCCAGCACACTAGCCCCCAGCTCCTACAATGAGCAGTTCTTC	CASTLAPSSYNEQFF
TRBD1	.	TRBV5-1	TRBJ1-4	TGCGCCAGCAGCTTGAATCGGGACAGTGAAAAACTGTTTTTT	CASSLNRDSEKLFF
.	.	TRBV2	TRBJ1-2	TGTGCCAGCGAACCGGGGGTCGGCCTCTATAACTATGGCTACACCTTC	CASEPGVGLYNYGYTF
.	.	TRBV5-1	TRBJ2-5	TGCGCCAGCAGCTTGGAGAGCAGGGCGGCAGAGACCCAGTACTTC	CASSLESRAAETQYF
.	.	TRBV5-1	TRBJ2-3	TGCGCCAGCAGCCACAGGGAGTCAGCAGATACGCAGTATTTT	CASSHRESADTQYF
.	.	TRBV4-1	TRBJ2-1	TGCGCCAGCAGCCTCCCGGGGTCTCAGTTCTTC	CASSLPGSQFF
.	.	TRBV4-2	TRBJ2-3	TGTGCCAGCAGCCTAAATCCCCCCCCCGGGGCAGATACGCAGTATTTT	CASSLNPPPGADTQYF
TRBD1	.	TRBV2	TRBJ2-7	TGTGCCAGCAGTGCGGCAGGGGGTCTGAAGCAGTACTTC	CASSAAGGLKQYF
.	.	TRBV6-5	TRBJ2-2	TGTGCCAGCAGTTACGCACAGGGGAACACCGGGGAGCTGTTTTTT	CASSYAQGNTGELFF
.	.	TRBV30	TRBJ2-5	TGTGCCTGGAGTGTACTTGGGGGCCTCCAAGAGACCCAGTACTTC	CAWSVLGGLQETQYF
.	.	TRBV2	TRBJ1-2	TGTGCCAGCAGTGCCGCAGCGACGGTGGGCTACACCTTC	CASSAAATVGYTF
TRBD1	.	TRBV7-9	TRBJ1-4	TGTGCCAGCAGCGGAGGGTGGGGGACAGAGAATGAAAAACTGTTTTTT	CASSGGWGTENEKLFF
TRBD1	.	TRBV29-1	TRBJ1-2	TGCAGCGTCGGACAGGGCCCTAACTATGGCTACACCTTC	CSVGQGPNYGYTF
.	.	TRBV5-5	TRBJ2-5	TGTGCCAGCAGGGACATCCAAGAGACCCAGTACTTC	CASRDIQETQYF